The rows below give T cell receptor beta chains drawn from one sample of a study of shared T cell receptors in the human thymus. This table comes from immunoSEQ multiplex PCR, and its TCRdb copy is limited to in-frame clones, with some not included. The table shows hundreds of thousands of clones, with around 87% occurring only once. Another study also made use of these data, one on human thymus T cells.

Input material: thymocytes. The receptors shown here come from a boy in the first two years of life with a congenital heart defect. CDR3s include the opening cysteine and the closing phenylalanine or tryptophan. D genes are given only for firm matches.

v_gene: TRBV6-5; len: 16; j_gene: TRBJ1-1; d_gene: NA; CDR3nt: TGTGCCAGCAGTTACTCTATCCACAGCATGAACACTGAAGCTTTCTTT; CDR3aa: CASSYSIHSMNTEAFF
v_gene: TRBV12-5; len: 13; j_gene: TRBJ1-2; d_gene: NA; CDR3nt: TGTGCTAGCTCCAGGATTCTCAACTATGGCTACACCTTC; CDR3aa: CASSRILNYGYTF
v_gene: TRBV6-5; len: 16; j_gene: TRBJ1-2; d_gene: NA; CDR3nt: TGTGCCAGCAGTTACTTACGCACGAGGGTGTACGATGGCTACACCTTC; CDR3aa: CASSYLRTRVYDGYTF
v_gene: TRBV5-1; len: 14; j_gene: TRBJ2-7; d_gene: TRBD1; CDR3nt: TGCGCCAGCAGCCCCCGGGGGACAGGGGACGAGCAGTACTTC; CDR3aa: CASSPRGTGDEQYF
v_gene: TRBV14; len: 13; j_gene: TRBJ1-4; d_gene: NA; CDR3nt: TGTGCCAGCAGCCCTAGGGGGTACGAAAAACTGTTTTTT; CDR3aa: CASSPRGYEKLFF
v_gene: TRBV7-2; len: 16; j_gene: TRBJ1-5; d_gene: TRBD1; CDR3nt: TGTGCCAGCAGCCCCCGGGGACAGGGTGACCATCAGCCCCAGCATTTT; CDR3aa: CASSPRGQGDHQPQHF
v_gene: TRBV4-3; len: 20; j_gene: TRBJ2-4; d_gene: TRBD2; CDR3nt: TGCGCCAGCAGCCAAGATCGGACTAGCGGGAGCCCTTTTTGGGCCCACATTCAGTACTTC; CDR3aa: CASSQDRTSGSPFWAHIQYF
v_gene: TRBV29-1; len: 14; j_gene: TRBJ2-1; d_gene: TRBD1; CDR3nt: TGCAGCGTTGTGGACAGGGGGTCCTACAATGAGCAGTTCTTC; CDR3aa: CSVVDRGSYNEQFF
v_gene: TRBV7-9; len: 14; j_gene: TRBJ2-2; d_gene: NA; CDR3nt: TGTGCCAGCAGCAGTCGACAGCGCACCGGGGAGCTGTTTTTT; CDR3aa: CASSSRQRTGELFF
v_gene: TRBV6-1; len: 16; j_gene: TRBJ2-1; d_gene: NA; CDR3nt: TGTGCCAGCAGTGGACACGACAGGTGGTCCTACAATGAGCAGTTCTTC; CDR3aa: CASSGHDRWSYNEQFF
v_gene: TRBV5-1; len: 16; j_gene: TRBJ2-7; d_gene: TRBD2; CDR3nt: TGCGCCAGCAGCATGCGACTAGCGCGAAGCTCCTACGAGCAGTACTTC; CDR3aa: CASSMRLARSSYEQYF
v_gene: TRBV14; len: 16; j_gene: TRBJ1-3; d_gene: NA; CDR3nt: TGTGCCAGCAGCCAAGAAGGGAACGTGGAGCGGAACACCATATATTTT; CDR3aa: CASSQEGNVERNTIYF
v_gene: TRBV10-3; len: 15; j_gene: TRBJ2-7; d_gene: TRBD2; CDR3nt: TGTGCCGCCACACCCGGGACTAGCGTCTCCTACGAGCAGTACTTC; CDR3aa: CAATPGTSVSYEQYF
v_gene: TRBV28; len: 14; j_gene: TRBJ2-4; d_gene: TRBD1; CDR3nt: TGTGCCAGCAGTTCGGGACAGTCCAAAAACATTCAGTACTTC; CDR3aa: CASSSGQSKNIQYF
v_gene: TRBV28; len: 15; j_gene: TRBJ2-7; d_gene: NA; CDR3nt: TGTGCCAGCAGTTTGATGACAGGTGGGTTTAGCGAGCAGTACTTC; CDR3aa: CASSLMTGGFSEQYF
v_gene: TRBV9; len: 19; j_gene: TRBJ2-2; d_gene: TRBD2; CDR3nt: TGTGCCAGCAGCGTAGCTAACCGGGGACTAGCGGCAAACACCGGGGAGCTGTTTTTT; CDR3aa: CASSVANRGLAANTGELFF
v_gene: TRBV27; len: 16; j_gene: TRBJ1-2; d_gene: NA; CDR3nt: TGTGCCAGCAGTTTATCATCTTGGACAGTCGAACGCGGCTACACCTTC; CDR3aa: CASSLSSWTVERGYTF
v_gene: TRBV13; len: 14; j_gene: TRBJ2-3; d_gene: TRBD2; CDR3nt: TGTGCCAGCAGCCAAGCGGGGCACACAGATACGCAGTATTTT; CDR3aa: CASSQAGHTDTQYF
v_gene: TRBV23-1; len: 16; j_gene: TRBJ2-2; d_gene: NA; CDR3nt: TGCGCCAGCAGTCAATCGGGGACATCGAACACCGGGGAGCTGTTTTTT; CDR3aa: CASSQSGTSNTGELFF